The rows below give T cell receptor beta chains drawn from one sample of a study of Graves' ophthalmopathy and Graves' hyperthyroidism. A single record per CDR3 protein comes from TCRdb applying MiXCR to the multiplex PCR reads. This sample carries roughly 1.1 million distinct CDR3 sequences, approximately 35% of them seen once, and the ten largest clones take over 8.5%. Input material: peripheral blood or thyroid tissue (not recorded which). The receptors shown here come from an adult man with Graves' hyperthyroidism. The conserved cysteine and the conserved F or W are not part of the CDR3 here.

v_call	j_call	cdr3_aa
TRBV20-1	TRBJ2-7	SARDTSGRSSYEQY
TRBV7-2	TRBJ2-7	ASSEQGTSYEQY
TRBV6-5	TRBJ1-3	ATKPFGGDTIY
TRBV10-3	TRBJ1-2	AISAGQGVYGYT
TRBV9	TRBJ2-7	AGSVGGGYEQY
TRBV7-7	TRBJ2-7	ASSTGTSAEQY
TRBV29-1	TRBJ2-7	SVGRGASEQY
TRBV6-6	TRBJ1-4	ASSPGRNEKLF
TRBV20-1	TRBJ2-2	SARDFQGAGELF
TRBV7-9	TRBJ1-6	ASRLTVTVNSGLH
TRBV28	TRBJ1-2	ASNLDGRYGYT
TRBV19	TRBJ2-7	ASSRDRDQDEQY
TRBV5-1	TRBJ2-7	ASKGGGAYEQY
TRBV20-1	TRBJ2-7	SARSGGQGISYEQY
TRBV12-3/TRBV12-4	TRBJ1-4	ASSFWRGENEKLF
TRBV7-3	TRBJ2-7	ASSLTYGNFYEQY
TRBV30	TRBJ2-7	AWSLGATREQY
TRBV27	TRBJ1-5	ASSSGQALREPQH
TRBV5-1	TRBJ2-5	ATSRQGPETQY
TRBV15	TRBJ2-7	ATSRDRSGGRDEQY
TRBV13	TRBJ1-2	ASSPGQLSYT
TRBV4-2	TRBJ2-7	ASRPTGGVEQY
TRBV15	TRBJ1-5	ATSSQSGNSNQPQH
TRBV6-2/TRBV6-3	TRBJ1-5	ASSYGRTYNQPQH
TRBV28	TRBJ2-7	ASSLLGGGEQY
TRBV2	TRBJ2-5	ASSEGQTQY